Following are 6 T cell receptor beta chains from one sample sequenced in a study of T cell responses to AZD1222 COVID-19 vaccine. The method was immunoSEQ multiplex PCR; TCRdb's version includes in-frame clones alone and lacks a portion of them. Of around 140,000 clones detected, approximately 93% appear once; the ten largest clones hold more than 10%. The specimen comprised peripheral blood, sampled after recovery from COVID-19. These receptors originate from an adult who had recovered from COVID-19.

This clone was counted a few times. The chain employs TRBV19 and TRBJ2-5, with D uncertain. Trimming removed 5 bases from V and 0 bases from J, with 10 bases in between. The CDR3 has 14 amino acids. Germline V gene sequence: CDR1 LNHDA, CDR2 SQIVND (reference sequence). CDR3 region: CASSPRRNQETQYF. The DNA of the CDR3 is TGTGCCAGTAGTCCACGACGGAACCAAGAGACCCAGTACTTC.

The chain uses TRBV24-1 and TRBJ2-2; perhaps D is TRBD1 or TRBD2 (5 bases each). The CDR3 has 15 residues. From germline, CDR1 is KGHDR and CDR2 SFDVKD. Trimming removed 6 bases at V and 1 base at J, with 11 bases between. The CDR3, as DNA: TGTGCCACCAGTTCCGGGACGGTGAACACCGGGGAGCTGTTTTTT. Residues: CATSSGTVNTGELFF.

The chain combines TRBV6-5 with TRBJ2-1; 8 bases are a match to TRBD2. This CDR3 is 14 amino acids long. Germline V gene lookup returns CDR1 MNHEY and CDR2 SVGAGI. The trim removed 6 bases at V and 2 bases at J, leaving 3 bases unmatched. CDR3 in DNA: TGTGCCAGCAGGTTAGCGGGACCCTACAATGAGCAGTTCTTC. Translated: CASRLAGPYNEQFF.

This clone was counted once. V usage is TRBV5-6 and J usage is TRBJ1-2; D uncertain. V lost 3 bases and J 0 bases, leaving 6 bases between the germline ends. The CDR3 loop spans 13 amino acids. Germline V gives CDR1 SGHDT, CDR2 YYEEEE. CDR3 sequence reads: CASSSGSNYGYTF. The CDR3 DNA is TGTGCCAGCAGCTCCGGGTCTAACTATGGCTACACCTTC.

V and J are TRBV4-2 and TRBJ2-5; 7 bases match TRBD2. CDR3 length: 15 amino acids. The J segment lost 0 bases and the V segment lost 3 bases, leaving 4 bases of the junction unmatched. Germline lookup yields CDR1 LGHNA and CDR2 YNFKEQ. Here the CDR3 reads CASSQGEGYQETQYF. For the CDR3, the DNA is TGTGCCAGCAGCCAGGGGGAGGGATACCAAGAGACCCAGTACTTC.

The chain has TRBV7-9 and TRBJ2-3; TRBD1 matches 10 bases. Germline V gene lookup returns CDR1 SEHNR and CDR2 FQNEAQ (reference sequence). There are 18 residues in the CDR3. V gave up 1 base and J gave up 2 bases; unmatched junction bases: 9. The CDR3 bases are TGTGCCAGCAGCTTAGGTGGACAGGGGGAGGACCTCACAGATACGCAGTATTTT. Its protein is CASSLGGQGEDLTDTQYF.